The entry below describes one T cell receptor beta chain. Its antigen remains unknown. The data stem from a study of graft-versus-host responses after intestinal transplantation. Study context: Multivisceral, liver-intestinal, or isolated intestinal transplants were given to recipients. Anti-thymocyte globulin induction was given to all recipients, followed by tacrolimus and steroids for two to four years. General study findings and limits: Ileal or blood samples showed some GvH clones first, and such clones were also found in recipient marrow. Early post-transplant HvG declines were associated with peak circulating GvH clone levels.

Assay: immunoSEQ multiplex PCR; the TCRdb copy retains only in-frame clones and omits some. There are about 98,000 clones in the sample; approximately 85% occur only once, and around 1.4% lies in the top ten. This CDR3 has 8 amino acids. The germline gives CDR1 DFQATT, CDR2 SNEGSKA (reference sequence). Source: PBMCs, taken 255 days after intestinal transplant. This clonotype was obtained from a human patient who received an intestinal transplant, so some T cells may come from the graft donor. The rearrangement joins TRBV20-1 to TRBJ2-1; D ambiguous. Here the CDR3 reads CGVPPQFF. CDR3 DNA sequence: TGCGGCGTTCCCCCGCAGTTCTTC.